This T cell receptor (beta chain) derives from a study of cytomegalovirus exposure and HLA in healthy donors. This clone was recorded a few times. The germline V gene encodes CDR1 SGHRS and CDR2 YFSETQ. The CDR3 loop spans 14 amino acids. The V end lost 0 bases, the J end lost 8 bases, and 14 bases lay between the germline ends. Use of 60 Vbeta and 13 Jbeta primers characterized the PCR. This table comes from immunoSEQ multiplex PCR, and its TCRdb copy is limited to in-frame clones, with some not included. There are roughly 150,000 clones in the sample; roughly 81% occur only once, and roughly 2.4% lies in the top ten.

The J gene is TRBJ1-1, the V gene TRBV5-1; no clear D. Sequenced sample: PBMCs. This receptor was obtained from a woman under 30 in good health and CMV-seronegative. In DNA, the CDR3 is TGCGCCAGCAGCTTGGCCGGCGGGAACGAAGAAGCTTTCTTT. Translating it yields CASSLAGGNEEAFF.